This is a list of T cell receptor beta chains from one sample in a study of blood T cell repertoires in COVID-19. Produced via immunoSEQ multiplex PCR; TCRdb's table is partial and in-frame only. The sample includes about 190,000 clones, around 80% of them seen just once. The sequencing input was peripheral blood. These receptors originate from a man in his thirties or forties with active or convalescent COVID-19. The CDR3 runs from the conserved cysteine through the conserved F or W. A D gene is named only where the DNA matches it firmly. Clone size, where shown, is once, few, many, or a class for clones that have expanded.

clone size: once; V gene: TRBV2; D gene: -; J gene: TRBJ2-1; CDR3 protein: CASSALRAYNEQFF; CDR3 DNA: TGTGCCAGCAGTGCGCTGCGGGCCTACAATGAGCAGTTCTTC
clone size: -; V gene: TRBV5-6; D gene: -; J gene: TRBJ1-3; CDR3 protein: CASSGTGPGNTIYF; CDR3 DNA: TGTGCCAGCAGCGGAACAGGGCCTGGAAACACCATATATTTT
clone size: -; V gene: TRBV6-5; D gene: -; J gene: TRBJ1-2; CDR3 protein: CASSYGTVGGGYTF; CDR3 DNA: TGTGCCAGCAGTTACGGCACGGTAGGAGGGGGCTACACCTTC
clone size: -; V gene: TRBV29-1; D gene: -; J gene: TRBJ2-1; CDR3 protein: CSVLAGYNEQFF; CDR3 DNA: TGCAGCGTTCTGGCGGGTTACAATGAGCAGTTCTTC
clone size: few; V gene: TRBV7-2; D gene: TRBD1; J gene: TRBJ1-2; CDR3 protein: CASSLARDRDTVHGYTF; CDR3 DNA: TGTGCCAGCAGCTTAGCCCGGGACAGGGATACGGTTCATGGCTACACCTTC
clone size: -; V gene: TRBV7-2; D gene: -; J gene: TRBJ2-1; CDR3 protein: CASSRHLGNEQFF; CDR3 DNA: TGTGCCAGCTCTAGGCACCTTGGGAATGAGCAGTTCTTC
clone size: -; V gene: TRBV4-1; D gene: -; J gene: TRBJ1-2; CDR3 protein: CASSHGTGVLNGYTF; CDR3 DNA: TGCGCCAGCAGCCATGGAACAGGAGTTTTAAATGGCTACACCTTC
clone size: -; V gene: TRBV11-3; D gene: -; J gene: TRBJ2-7; CDR3 protein: CASSGGQDYTYEQYF; CDR3 DNA: TGTGCCAGCAGCGGCGGACAGGACTATACCTACGAGCAGTACTTC
clone size: once; V gene: TRBV10-2; D gene: TRBD1; J gene: TRBJ1-1; CDR3 protein: CASSTTPTGSGTEAFF; CDR3 DNA: TGCGCCAGCAGTACAACCCCGACAGGGTCGGGCACTGAAGCTTTCTTT
clone size: -; V gene: TRBV30; D gene: TRBD2; J gene: TRBJ2-7; CDR3 protein: CAWSDIIGLAGGPFSYEQYF; CDR3 DNA: TGTGCCTGGAGTGACATAATAGGACTAGCGGGAGGCCCTTTCTCCTACGAGCAGTACTTC
clone size: -; V gene: TRBV11-2; D gene: -; J gene: TRBJ1-4; CDR3 protein: CASSSGVGEKLFF; CDR3 DNA: TGTGCCAGCAGCTCGGGGGTTGGTGAAAAACTGTTTTTT
clone size: -; V gene: TRBV5-6; D gene: -; J gene: TRBJ2-5; CDR3 protein: CASSLAAREETQYF; CDR3 DNA: TGTGCCAGCAGCTTGGCGGCGAGGGAGGAGACCCAGTACTTC
clone size: -; V gene: TRBV19; D gene: TRBD1; J gene: TRBJ2-2; CDR3 protein: CASSWQTGGAGELFF; CDR3 DNA: TGTGCCAGTAGTTGGCAGACAGGGGGAGCCGGGGAGCTGTTTTTT
clone size: -; V gene: TRBV14; D gene: TRBD2; J gene: TRBJ2-3; CDR3 protein: CASSPLTSGRSTDTQYF; CDR3 DNA: TGTGCCAGCAGCCCCTTGACTAGCGGGAGGAGCACAGATACGCAGTATTTT
clone size: -; V gene: TRBV14; D gene: -; J gene: TRBJ2-1; CDR3 protein: CASSPRSSYNEQFF; CDR3 DNA: TGTGCCAGCAGCCCCCGGAGCTCCTACAATGAGCAGTTCTTC
clone size: once; V gene: TRBV29-1; D gene: -; J gene: TRBJ1-4; CDR3 protein: CSVSAGLTGEKLFF; CDR3 DNA: TGCAGCGTTTCCGCGGGCCTCACGGGGGAAAAACTGTTTTTT
clone size: -; V gene: TRBV7-9; D gene: -; J gene: TRBJ1-6; CDR3 protein: CASARGGVNSPLHF; CDR3 DNA: TGTGCCAGCGCCCGGGGAGGAGTTAATTCACCCCTCCACTTT
clone size: -; V gene: TRBV28; D gene: TRBD1; J gene: TRBJ1-6; CDR3 protein: CASSLQDRRNSPLHF; CDR3 DNA: TGTGCCAGCAGCCTCCAGGACAGGCGAAATTCACCCCTCCACTTT
clone size: -; V gene: TRBV28; D gene: TRBD1; J gene: TRBJ1-5; CDR3 protein: CASSGTDSNQPQHF; CDR3 DNA: TGTGCCAGCAGCGGGACAGATAGCAATCAGCCCCAGCATTTT
clone size: -; V gene: TRBV9; D gene: -; J gene: TRBJ1-4; CDR3 protein: CASSPSVLVSTNEKLFF; CDR3 DNA: TGTGCCAGCAGCCCCAGTGTCCTGGTCTCAACTAATGAAAAACTGTTTTTT
clone size: -; V gene: TRBV27; D gene: -; J gene: TRBJ2-7; CDR3 protein: CASSLASNYEQYF; CDR3 DNA: TGTGCCAGCAGTTTGGCCAGTAACTACGAGCAGTACTTC
clone size: few; V gene: TRBV11-2; D gene: -; J gene: TRBJ1-6; CDR3 protein: CASSLAQDSPLHF; CDR3 DNA: TGTGCCAGCAGCTTAGCCCAGGATTCACCCCTCCACTTT
clone size: -; V gene: TRBV19; D gene: -; J gene: TRBJ1-3; CDR3 protein: CASSIFGSRSGNTIYF; CDR3 DNA: TGTGCCAGTAGTATCTTTGGCAGCCGTTCGGGGAACACCATATATTTT
clone size: -; V gene: TRBV5-1; D gene: TRBD1; J gene: TRBJ1-1; CDR3 protein: CASSLTGAGSTEAFF; CDR3 DNA: TGCGCCAGCAGCTTAACAGGGGCCGGGAGCACTGAAGCTTTCTTT
clone size: many; V gene: TRBV4-2; D gene: TRBD2; J gene: TRBJ2-1; CDR3 protein: CASSQVGGGGNEQFF; CDR3 DNA: TGTGCCAGCAGCCAAGTAGGCGGGGGGGGGAATGAGCAGTTCTTC
clone size: -; V gene: TRBV6-5; D gene: -; J gene: TRBJ2-7; CDR3 protein: CASSYSPDSFYEQYF; CDR3 DNA: TGTGCCAGCAGTTACTCGCCGGACTCCTTCTACGAGCAGTACTTC
clone size: -; V gene: TRBV28; D gene: -; J gene: TRBJ2-1; CDR3 protein: CASSFAAASQFF; CDR3 DNA: TGTGCCAGCAGTTTTGCAGCAGCGTCGCAGTTCTTC
clone size: -; V gene: TRBV21-1; D gene: -; J gene: TRBJ1-5; CDR3 protein: CASSLPQARSVSQPQHF; CDR3 DNA: TGTGCCAGCAGCCTTCCTCAGGCACGGTCGGTGAGTCAGCCCCAGCATTTT